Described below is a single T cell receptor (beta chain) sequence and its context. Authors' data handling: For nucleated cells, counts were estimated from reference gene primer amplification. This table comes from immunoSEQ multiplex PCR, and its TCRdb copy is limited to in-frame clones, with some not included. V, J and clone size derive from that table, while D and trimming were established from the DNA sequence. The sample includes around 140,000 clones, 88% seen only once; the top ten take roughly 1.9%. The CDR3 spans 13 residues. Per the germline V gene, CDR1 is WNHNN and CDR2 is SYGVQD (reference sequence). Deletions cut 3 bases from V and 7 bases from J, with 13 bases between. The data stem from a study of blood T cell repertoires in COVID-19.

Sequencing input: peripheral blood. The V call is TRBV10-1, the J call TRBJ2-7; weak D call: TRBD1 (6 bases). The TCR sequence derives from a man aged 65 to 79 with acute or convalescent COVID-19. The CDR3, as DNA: TGCGCCAGCAGTGAATACAGGGAAGGTGAGCAGTACTTC. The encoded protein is CASSEYREGEQYF.